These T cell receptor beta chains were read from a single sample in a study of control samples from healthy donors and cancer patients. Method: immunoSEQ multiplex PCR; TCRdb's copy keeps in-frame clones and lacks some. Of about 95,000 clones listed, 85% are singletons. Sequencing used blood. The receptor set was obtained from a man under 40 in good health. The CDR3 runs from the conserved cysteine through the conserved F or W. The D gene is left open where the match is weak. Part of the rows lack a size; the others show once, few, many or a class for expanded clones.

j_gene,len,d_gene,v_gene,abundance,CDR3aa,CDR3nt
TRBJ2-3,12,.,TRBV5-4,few,CASKAQGDTQYF,TGTGCCAGCAAGGCCCAGGGCGATACGCAGTATTTT
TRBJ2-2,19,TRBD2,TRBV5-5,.,CASSYPGLAGGRNTGELFF,TGTGCCAGCAGCTACCCGGGACTAGCGGGGGGACGGAACACCGGGGAGCTGTTTTTT
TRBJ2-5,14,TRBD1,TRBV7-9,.,CASSSRQGQETQYF,TGTGCCAGCAGCTCCCGACAGGGCCAAGAGACCCAGTACTTC
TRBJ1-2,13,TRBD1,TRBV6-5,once,CASRPTGNYGYTF,TGTGCCAGCAGGCCGACAGGGAACTATGGCTACACCTTC
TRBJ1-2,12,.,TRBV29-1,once,CSVGIETGGYTF,TGCAGCGTTGGGATTGAGACGGGCGGCTACACCTTC
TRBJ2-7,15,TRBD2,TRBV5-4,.,CASSSPSGGANEQYF,TGTGCCAGCAGCTCACCTAGCGGGGGGGCAAACGAGCAGTACTTC
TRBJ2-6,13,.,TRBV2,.,CASSEGPYNVLTF,TGTGCCAGCAGTGAGGGACCCTACAACGTCCTGACTTTC
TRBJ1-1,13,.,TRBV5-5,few,CASSRTGSTEAFF,TGTGCCAGCAGCCGGACGGGATCCACTGAAGCTTTCTTT
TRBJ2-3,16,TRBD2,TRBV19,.,CASSIFGLAGTDTQYF,TGTGCCAGTAGTATTTTCGGACTAGCGGGCACAGATACGCAGTATTTT
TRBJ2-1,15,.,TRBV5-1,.,CASSSGPGERDEQFF,TGCGCCAGCAGCTCCGGGCCCGGAGAGAGGGATGAGCAGTTCTTC
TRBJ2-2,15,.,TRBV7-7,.,CASSLAEGAAGELFF,TGTGCCAGCAGCTTAGCAGAGGGTGCGGCCGGGGAGCTGTTTTTT
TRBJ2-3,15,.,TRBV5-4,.,CASSLWAGGINTQYF,TGTGCCAGCAGCTTGTGGGCCGGGGGAATAAATACGCAGTATTTT
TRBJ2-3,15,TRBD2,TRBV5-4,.,CASSPSGGATDTQYF,TGTGCCAGCAGCCCGAGCGGGGGGGCCACAGATACGCAGTATTTT
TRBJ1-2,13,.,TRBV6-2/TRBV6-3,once,CASSYPRNYGYTF,TGTGCCAGCAGTTATCCCAGAAACTATGGCTACACCTTC
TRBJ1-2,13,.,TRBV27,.,CASSFANNYGYTF,TGTGCCAGCAGTTTTGCAAATAACTATGGCTACACCTTC
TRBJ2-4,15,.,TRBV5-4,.,CASSPPGQGGNIQYF,TGTGCCAGCAGCCCCCCCGGACAGGGAGGGAACATTCAGTACTTC
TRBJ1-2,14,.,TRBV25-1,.,CASSRGLGDYGYTF,TGTGCCAGCAGTCGCGGATTGGGTGACTATGGCTACACCTTC
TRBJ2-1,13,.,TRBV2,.,CASFRDAYNEQFF,TGTGCCAGTTTCCGGGACGCTTACAATGAGCAGTTCTTC
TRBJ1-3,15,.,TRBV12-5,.,CASGHRQTSGNTIYF,TGTGCTAGTGGCCACCGACAGACCTCTGGAAACACCATATATTTT
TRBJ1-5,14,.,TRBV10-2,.,CASSEGQNNQPQHF,TGCGCCAGCAGTGAAGGACAGAACAATCAGCCCCAGCATTTT
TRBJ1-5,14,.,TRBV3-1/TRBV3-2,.,CASSLGGSNQPQHF,TGTGCCAGCAGCCTGGGGGGGAGCAATCAGCCCCAGCATTTT
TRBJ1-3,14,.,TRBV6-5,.,CASSLHLSGNTIYF,TGTGCCAGCAGCCTTCACCTCTCTGGAAACACCATATATTTT
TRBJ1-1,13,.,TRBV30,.,CAWSVRGVTEAFF,TGTGCCTGGAGTGTCAGGGGTGTTACTGAAGCTTTCTTT
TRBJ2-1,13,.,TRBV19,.,CASSTDMVDEQFF,TGTGCCAGTAGTACGGACATGGTGGATGAGCAGTTCTTC
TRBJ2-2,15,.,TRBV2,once,CASRITGQNTGELFF,TGTGCCAGCAGAATTACAGGGCAAAACACCGGGGAGCTGTTTTTT
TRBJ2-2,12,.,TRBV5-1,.,CASSFEGGELFF,TGCGCCAGCAGCTTTGAGGGCGGGGAGCTGTTTTTT
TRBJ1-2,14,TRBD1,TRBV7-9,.,CASSLRGQSYGYTF,TGTGCCAGCAGCCTCCGGGGACAGAGCTATGGCTACACCTTC
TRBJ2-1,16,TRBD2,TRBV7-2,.,CASSTTLAGGRIEQFF,TGTGCCAGCAGCACAACACTAGCGGGGGGGAGGATTGAGCAGTTCTTC
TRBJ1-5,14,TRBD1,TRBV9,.,CASSVGTGGQPQHF,TGTGCCAGCAGCGTTGGGACAGGTGGTCAGCCCCAGCATTTT
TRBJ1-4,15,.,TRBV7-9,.,CASSLGRLESEKLFF,TGTGCCAGCAGCTTAGGGCGGCTGGAGAGTGAAAAACTGTTTTTT
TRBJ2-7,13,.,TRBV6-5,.,CASKRRNSYEQYF,TGTGCCAGCAAGAGAAGGAACTCCTACGAGCAGTACTTC
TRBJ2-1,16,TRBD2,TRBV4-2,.,CASSQTSGGLYNEQFF,TGTGCCAGCAGCCAGACTAGCGGGGGCCTCTACAATGAGCAGTTCTTC
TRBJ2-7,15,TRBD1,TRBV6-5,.,CASSYGTGRTYEQYF,TGTGCCAGCAGTTACGGGACAGGGAGGACCTACGAGCAGTACTTC
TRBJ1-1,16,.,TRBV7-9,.,CASSLGTLGGDTEAFF,TGTGCCAGCAGCTTAGGGACGTTGGGTGGTGACACTGAAGCTTTCTTT
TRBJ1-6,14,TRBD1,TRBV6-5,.,CASSSGTENSPLHF,TGTGCCAGCAGCTCCGGGACAGAGAATTCACCCCTCCACTTT
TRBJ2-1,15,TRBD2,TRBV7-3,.,CASSLGGLENNEQFF,TGTGCCAGCAGCTTAGGGGGACTAGAAAACAATGAGCAGTTCTTC
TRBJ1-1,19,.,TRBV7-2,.,CASSFPFRQAGYPNTEAFF,TGTGCCAGCAGCTTTCCATTTAGACAGGCAGGATACCCGAACACTGAAGCTTTCTTT
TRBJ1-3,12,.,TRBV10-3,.,CAISEVVNTIYF,TGTGCCATCAGTGAGGTGGTTAACACCATATATTTT
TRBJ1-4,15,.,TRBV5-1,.,CASSLDSRVNEKLFF,TGCGCCAGCAGCTTGGATTCCAGGGTCAATGAAAAACTGTTTTTT
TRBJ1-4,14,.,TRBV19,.,CASSRRSANEKLFF,TGTGCCAGTAGTCGGAGGTCGGCTAATGAAAAACTGTTTTTT
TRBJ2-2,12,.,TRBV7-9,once,CASSRLAGELFF,TGTGCCAGCAGCAGACTAGCCGGGGAGCTGTTTTTT
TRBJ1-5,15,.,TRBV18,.,CASSPSQPGTRRQHF,TGTGCCAGCTCACCTTCTCAGCCCGGGACCCGGAGGCAGCATTTT
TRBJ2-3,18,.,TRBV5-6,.,CASSLYRWEPGGTDTQYF,TGTGCCAGCAGCTTGTATCGGTGGGAACCCGGCGGCACAGATACGCAGTATTTT
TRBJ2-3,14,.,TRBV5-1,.,CASSLAIPADTQYF,TGCGCCAGCAGCTTGGCCATTCCTGCAGATACGCAGTATTTT
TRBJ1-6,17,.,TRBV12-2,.,CASRLVVDRTIVSPLHF,TGTGCAAGTCGCTTAGTCGTTGACAGGACGATAGTTTCACCCCTCCACTTT
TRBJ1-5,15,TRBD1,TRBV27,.,CASSTQGFRNQPQHF,TGTGCCAGCAGCACACAGGGGTTCCGCAATCAGCCCCAGCATTTT
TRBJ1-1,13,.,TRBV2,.,CASSEGWGTEAFF,TGTGCCAGCAGTGAGGGCTGGGGCACTGAAGCTTTCTTT
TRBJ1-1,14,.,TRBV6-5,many,CASRGQGRRTEAFF,TGTGCCAGCAGGGGTCAGGGGAGGAGAACTGAAGCTTTCTTT
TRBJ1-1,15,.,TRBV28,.,CASTRWGAVNTEAFF,TGTGCCAGCACAAGGTGGGGGGCGGTGAACACTGAAGCTTTCTTT
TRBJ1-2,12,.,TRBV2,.,CASSEEPYGYTF,TGTGCCAGCAGTGAAGAGCCATATGGCTACACCTTC
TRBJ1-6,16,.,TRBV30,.,CAWRSTRGPYNSPLHF,TGTGCCTGGAGATCGACACGGGGTCCCTATAATTCACCCCTCCACTTT
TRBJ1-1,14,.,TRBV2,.,CASRDHRRSTEAFF,TGTGCCAGCAGAGACCACAGGAGGTCCACTGAAGCTTTCTTT
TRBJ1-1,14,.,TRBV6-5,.,CASSYSTLDTEAFF,TGTGCCAGCAGTTACTCGACCTTGGACACTGAAGCTTTCTTT
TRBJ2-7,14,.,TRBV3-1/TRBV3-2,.,CASSHWEESTEQYF,TGTGCCAGCAGCCATTGGGAAGAATCCACCGAGCAGTACTTC
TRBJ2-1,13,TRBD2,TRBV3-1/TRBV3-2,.,CASFSTSGAEQFF,TGTGCCAGCTTTTCGACTAGCGGGGCAGAGCAGTTCTTC
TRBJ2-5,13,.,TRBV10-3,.,CAISEEELKTQYF,TGTGCCATCAGTGAGGAAGAATTGAAGACCCAGTACTTC
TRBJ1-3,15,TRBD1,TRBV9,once,CASSRDRAAGNTIYF,TGTGCCAGCAGCCGAGACAGGGCTGCAGGAAACACCATATATTTT
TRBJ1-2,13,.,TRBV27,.,CASSSDRYYGYTF,TGTGCCAGCAGCTCGGACAGATACTATGGCTACACCTTC
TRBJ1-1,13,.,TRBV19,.,CASKAQGNTEAFF,TGTGCCAGTAAGGCACAGGGGAACACTGAAGCTTTCTTT
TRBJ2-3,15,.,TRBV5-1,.,CASSLNVAGPDTQYF,TGCGCCAGCAGCTTGAACGTCGCGGGACCAGATACGCAGTATTTT